These 32 T cell receptor beta chains originate from one sample sequenced in a study of blood T cells in healthy people across ages. Alongside a J-beta primer mix, a sample-barcoded 5' primer served in a second PCR lasting about 7 to 11 cycles. In TCRdb, the 5' RACE reads were re-called with MiXCR into one record per CDR3 protein. The sample includes 1.5 million to 2 million distinct CDR3 sequences, roughly 27% of them seen just once. Material for sequencing was blood. All receptors come from a woman in her 30s in good health.

This chain joins TRBV6-1 and TRBJ2-3; 7 bases fit TRBD2. CDR1 is MNHNS and CDR2 is SASEGT in the germline V gene. V was pared by 5 bases and J by 0 bases, with 11 bases of the junction left unmatched. The CDR3 covers 17 residues. CDR3 in amino acids: CASSKAGAGPSTDTQYF. In nucleotides, the CDR3 is TGTGCCAGCAGTAAGGCTGGAGCGGGACCTAGCACAGATACGCAGTATTTT.

V usage is TRBV20-1 and J usage is TRBJ2-1; D is perhaps TRBD1 or TRBD2 (5 bases each). V lost 7 bases and J 7 bases, leaving 14 bases between the germline ends. Germline loops: CDR1 DFQATT, CDR2 SNEGSKA (reference sequence). CDR3 length: 12 residues. In DNA, the CDR3 is TGCAGTGGGGTGCAAGGGGAGAATGAGCAGTTCTTC. Translation: CSGVQGENEQFF.

As to this clonotype: A much larger clone differs by one base, so this may be a read error. The V call is TRBV12-3 or TRBV12-4, the J call TRBJ2-7, with D uncertain. The CDR3 contains 14 residues. CDR3 sequence: CASSLNGATYDQYF. CDR3 DNA sequence: TGTGCCAGCAGTTTAAACGGAGCTACCTACGATCAGTACTTC.

The chain uses TRBV15 and TRBJ2-3; the D gene is possibly TRBD2 (6 bases). Germline V gene sequence: CDR1 LNHNV, CDR2 YYDKDF (reference sequence). V lost 0 bases to trimming and J lost 2 bases, with 12 bases between them. The CDR3 consists of 16 residues. CDR3 protein: CATSRDQGGFTDTQYF. CDR3 in DNA: TGTGCCACCAGCAGAGATCAGGGAGGATTCACAGATACGCAGTATTTT.

The chain uses TRBV4-3 and TRBJ2-3, with D uncertain. Per germline, CDR1 LGHNA and CDR2 YSLEER. V shed 2 bases and J shed 0 bases, with 9 bases lying between them. This CDR3 region has 15 residues. The CDR3: CASSQIGSSTDTQYF. CDR3 nucleotides: TGCGCCAGCAGCCAAATCGGATCTAGCACAGATACGCAGTATTTT.

The genes are TRBV9 and TRBJ2-1; 10 bases agree with TRBD1. V lost 6 bases to trimming and J lost 10 bases; unmatched junction nucleotides: 16. The CDR3 sequence is 16 residues long. Germline assignment: CDR1 SGDLS and CDR2 YYNGEE. The CDR3 here is CASTPRGTGEVLEQFF. CDR3 DNA sequence: TGTGCCAGCACACCTCGGGGGACAGGGGAAGTCCTAGAGCAGTTCTTC. Complete variable domain (other parts from reference TRBV9 and TRBJ2-1): DSGVTQTPKHLITATGQRVTLRCSPRSGDLSVYWYQQSLDQGLQFLIQYYNGEERAKGNILERFSAQQFPDLHSELNLSSLELGDSALYFCASTPRGTGEVLEQFFGPGTRLTVL.

This clonotype was seen a handful of times. The chain employs TRBV11-2 and TRBJ2-5; TRBD1 aligns across 8 bases. The V gene's germline CDR1 is SGHAT and CDR2 FQNNGV. This CDR3 region has 14 residues. Germline trimming cut 5 bases from V and 3 bases from J; bases unmatched to any gene: 5. CDR3 coding DNA: TGTGCCAGCAGCCTCCCGACAGGGGAAGAGACCCAGTACTTC. Translation gives CASSLPTGEETQYF.

The chain is built from TRBV7-3 and TRBJ2-1; the D call may be TRBD1 or TRBD2 (5 bases each). The CDR3 length is 13 residues. Germline V gene sequence: CDR1 SGHTA, CDR2 FQGTGA. V dropped 6 bases and J dropped 8 bases, with 14 bases sitting between them. Here the CDR3 reads CASSLRGAYEQFF. Written as DNA, the CDR3 is TGTGCCAGCAGTCTACGAGGGGCCTATGAGCAGTTCTTC.

This clonotype has more than one count but fewer than ten. The chain links TRBV6-2 or TRBV6-3 to TRBJ2-7; D gene uncertain. The CDR3 totals 13 residues. The ends were cut back, 6 bases at V and 3 bases at J, with 12 bases in the middle. Germline CDR1 is MNHEY and CDR2 is SVGEGT. The CDR3 sequence: CASSPAHFYEQYF. The DNA for the CDR3 is TGTGCCAGCAGCCCCGCGCACTTCTACGAGCAGTACTTC.

This clonotype was seen ten or more times. This sequence joins TRBV5-1 and TRBJ2-3, with D uncertain. The V end was cut by 0 bases, the J end by 8 bases, with 10 bases between. The V gene's germline CDR1 is SGHRS and CDR2 YFSETQ. This CDR3 has 13 amino acids. CDR3 nucleotides: TGCGCCAGCAGCTTGGAAGACCCGGGTACGCAGTATTTT. This encodes CASSLEDPGTQYF.

The table lists this clonotype with a few counts. This clone may be a read error of a much larger clone one base away. V gene TRBV18 combines with J gene TRBJ2-1, with 7 bases that match TRBD2. The V segment lost 8 bases and the J segment 9 bases; nucleotides outside the gene matches: 7. The CDR3 has 12 amino acids. Germline V gene lookup returns CDR1 KGHSH and CDR2 LQKENI. CDR3 loop: CASAFTGGEQFF. CDR3 DNA: TGTGCCAGCGCCTTCACGGGGGGTGAGCAGTTCTTC. The whole variable domain, remainder taken from reference TRBV18 and TRBJ2-1, is NAGVMQNPRHLVRRRGQEARLRCSPMKGHSHVYWYRQLPEEGLKFMVYLQKENIIDESGMPKERFSAEFPKEGPSILRIQQVVRGDSAAYFCASAFTGGEQFFGPGTRLTVL.

This clonotype was detected many times. This chain uses TRBV9 with TRBJ2-7, with TRBD2 matching over 11 bases. The CDR3 length is 15 residues. CDR1 is SGDLS and CDR2 is YYNGEE in the germline V gene. Trimming took 4 bases from V and 3 from J; bases not matched to a gene: 6. For the CDR3, the DNA is TGTGCCAGCAGCCCGACTAGCGGGATTTTCTACGAGCAGTACTTC. Translated: CASSPTSGIFYEQYF.

This clonotype was counted a few times. The chain links TRBV10-3 to TRBJ1-1; D not certain. CDR3 length: 13 residues. The germline CDR1 and CDR2 sequences are ENHRY and SYGVKD. Trimming stripped 8 bases from V and 4 bases from J, with 14 bases between. CDR3 sequence: CAIGGDLGTEAFF. The DNA of the CDR3 is TGTGCCATCGGAGGTGATTTGGGCACTGAAGCTTTCTTT.

The gene calls are TRBV6-6 and TRBJ2-4; the match to TRBD1 covers 8 bases. The germline CDR1 and CDR2 sequences are MNHNY and SVGAGI (reference sequence). V lost 10 bases to trimming and J lost 5 bases; unmatched junction nucleotides: 10. This CDR3 comprises 14 residues. The CDR3 DNA reads TGTGCCATCGCCCGGGACAGGAGGGAAAACATTCAGTACTTC. It translates to CAIARDRRENIQYF.

This clonotype has a count of ten or more. V usage is TRBV4-3 and J usage is TRBJ2-3, with 11 bases that match TRBD2. The CDR3 has 16 residues. CDR1 and CDR2 (germline): LGHNA, YSLEER. J gave up 2 bases and V 4 bases, and 5 bases lay outside the gene matches. CDR3 amino acids: CASSLRTSGFTDTQYF. In DNA form, the CDR3 reads TGCGCCAGCAGCCTTAGGACTAGCGGGTTCACAGATACGCAGTATTTT.

Here the CDR3 reads CASSPIGKREESSYNEQFF. As DNA, the CDR3 is TGTGCCAGCAGCCCAATAGGAAAGCGGGAGGAAAGCTCCTACAATGAGCAGTTCTTC. The rearrangement joins TRBV7-9 to TRBJ2-1, with 9 bases fitting TRBD2. This CDR3 is 19 amino acids long. Germline-derived CDR1 and CDR2 are SEHNR and FQNEAQ (reference sequence). V shed 5 bases, J shed 0 bases, and the junction held 14 bases outside the gene matches.

This clonotype was detected only a few times. The V call is TRBV7-2, the J call TRBJ2-6; the D is unclear. Trimming left V 1 base short and J 0 bases short, with 7 bases between. Germline CDR1 reads SGHTA; CDR2 reads FQGNSA. The CDR3 contains 16 residues. This CDR3 is CASSLVFDSGANVLTF. For the CDR3, the DNA is TGTGCCAGCAGCTTAGTATTCGACTCTGGGGCCAACGTCCTGACTTTC.

In its sample, this clonotype was seen a few times. The CDR3 protein is CASRQPSGVNNEQFF. The CDR3 coding sequence is TGCGCCAGCAGACAGCCTAGCGGAGTAAACAATGAGCAGTTCTTC. The J gene is TRBJ2-1, the V gene TRBV10-2, with 7 bases that match TRBD2. V lost 6 bases and J lost 5; bases outside the gene matches: 10. The germline gives CDR1 WSHSY, CDR2 SAAADI. This CDR3 contains 15 residues.

A remark on this clonotype: A much larger clone lies one base from this, so it may be a read error. The chain employs TRBV5-5 and TRBJ1-2; D not resolved. CDR3 length equals 13 residues. The germline V gene has CDR1 SGHKS and CDR2 YYEKEE (reference sequence). Trimming removed 1 base at V and 6 bases at J, with 10 bases between. CDR3 coding DNA: TGTGCCAGCAGCTTGCCCACCGGGAATGGCTACACCTTC. Protein product: CASSLPTGNGYTF.

The rearrangement links TRBV27 to TRBJ1-2; the D gene is possibly TRBD1 (5 bases). The CDR3 has 16 residues. From germline, CDR1 is MNHEY and CDR2 SMNVEV (reference sequence). Between the trimmed V and J ends, which lost 2 bases and 2 bases, there was a span of 15 bases. The CDR3 DNA is TGTGCCAGCAGTTTACGGCTAACAGGCTCCAACTATGGCTACACCTTC. This encodes CASSLRLTGSNYGYTF.

This clonotype was observed a handful of times. The J gene is TRBJ1-5, the V gene TRBV6-5; D possibly corresponds to TRBD1 (5 bases). Trimming cost V 6 bases and J 1 base, with 10 bases left between them. The CDR3 spans 14 residues. The V gene's germline CDR1 is MNHEY and CDR2 SVGAGI. CDR3 amino acids: CASRKGPSNQPQHF. In DNA, the CDR3 is TGTGCCAGCAGAAAGGGGCCAAGCAATCAGCCCCAGCATTTT.

This clonotype was recorded at least ten times. The chain carries TRBV7-7 and TRBJ2-5, with D possibly TRBD1 on 6 matching bases. In germline, CDR1 is SSHAT, CDR2 FNYEAQ (reference sequence). The V gene lost 6 bases and the J gene lost 4 bases, with 12 bases spanning the gap. The CDR3 has 13 residues. The CDR3 loop reads CASSEDRGETQYF. CDR3 DNA sequence: TGTGCCAGCAGTGAGGACAGAGGAGAGACCCAGTACTTC.

A note on this clonotype: A junction end diverges from the germline sequence, so it may reflect a read error. The rearrangement uses TRBV30 and TRBJ2-1; 9 nucleotides agree with TRBD1. Germline V lookup: CDR1 GTSNPN, CDR2 SVGIG (reference sequence). CDR3 length: 14 amino acids. CDR3 residues: CTWSVHRGRGEQFF. The CDR3 DNA reads as TGTACCTGGAGTGTCCACAGGGGGCGAGGTGAGCAGTTCTTC.

The V gene is TRBV19, the J gene TRBJ2-1, with 8 bases aligning to TRBD2. V was clipped by 6 bases and J by 15 bases; unmatched bases: 10. Looked up from germline, CDR1 is LNHDA and CDR2 is SQIVND (reference sequence). The CDR3 totals 12 residues. CDR3 DNA sequence: TGTGCCAGTAGCCAAGAGCGGGAGTTTCTGTTCTTC. Amino acids: CASSQEREFLFF.

In regard to this clonotype: At one end the junction does not follow the germline gene, possibly because of a read error. V and J are TRBV7-9 and TRBJ2-1, with TRBD2 identical over 10 bases. CDR1 SEHNR and CDR2 FQNEAQ come from the germline V gene (reference sequence). CDR3 length: 15 residues. Here the CDR3 DNA reads TGTGCCAGCAGCTTACTAGCGGGGGCCTACAATGAGCGGTTCTTC. It encodes CASSLLAGAYNERFF.

CDR3 amino acids: CAISESERIYEQYF. In DNA form, the CDR3 reads TGTGCCATCAGTGAGTCTGAGAGGATCTACGAGCAGTACTTC. This chain uses TRBV10-3 with TRBJ2-7; D is ambiguous. This CDR3 has 14 amino acids. Germline assignment: CDR1 ENHRY and CDR2 SYGVKD. The germline V and J ends were trimmed by 0 bases and 3 bases, with 9 bases remaining between them.

This clonotype has more than one count but fewer than ten. The chain has TRBV4-1 and TRBJ1-5, with TRBD1 matching 10 bases. J lost 3 bases, V lost 4 bases, and 6 bases had no gene match. This CDR3 spans 16 amino acids. Germline V gene sequence: CDR1 MGHRA, CDR2 YSYEKL. In DNA, the CDR3 is TGCGCCAGCAGCCTGAAGGACAGGGGGAACAATCAGCCCCAGCATTTT. Its protein product is CASSLKDRGNNQPQHF.

This clonotype was seen a handful of times. The chain couples TRBV6-5 to TRBJ1-1; the D is unclear. CDR1 and CDR2 from the germline V gene are MNHEY and SVGAGI. Trimming stripped 2 bases from V and 2 bases from J, with 15 bases between. The CDR3 consists of 16 residues. The CDR3 sequence is CASSYAVVRRNTEAFF. CDR3 in DNA: TGTGCCAGCAGTTACGCCGTGGTCAGACGAAACACTGAAGCTTTCTTT.

This clonotype was counted only a few times. This rearrangement joins TRBV24-1 to TRBJ2-3; 8 bases are shared with TRBD1. Germline CDR1 is KGHDR and CDR2 is SFDVKD. The V gene end was trimmed by 10 bases and the J gene end by 9 bases; junction bases not matched to a gene: 14. This CDR3 is built from 14 residues. CDR3: CATKRTGPLLTQYF. The CDR3 DNA reads as TGTGCCACAAAACGGACAGGGCCGCTGTTGACGCAGTATTTT.

V usage is TRBV20-1 and J usage is TRBJ2-1; 8 bases are shared with TRBD2. Germline CDR1 and CDR2: DFQATT and SNEGSKA (reference sequence). The CDR3 contains 16 residues. Trimming took 3 bases from V and 5 from J; bases not matched to a gene: 12. The CDR3: CSASGRLTSGNNEQFF. Written as DNA, the CDR3 is TGCAGTGCTAGTGGTCGTCTCACTAGCGGAAACAATGAGCAGTTCTTC.

This clonotype was recorded many times. The chain has TRBV12-3 or TRBV12-4 and TRBJ1-3; D ambiguous. This CDR3 spans 12 amino acids. Trimming cost V 4 bases and J 2 bases, with 3 bases left between them. The CDR3 reads CASSSAGNTIYF. CDR3 bases: TGTGCCAGCAGTTCTGCTGGAAACACCATATATTTT.

V and J are TRBV7-6 and TRBJ1-1; a weak D match, TRBD1 (5 bases). The V end was cut by 4 bases, the J end by 4 bases, with 13 bases between. The CDR3 covers 14 residues. Looked up from germline, CDR1 is SGHVS and CDR2 is FNYEAQ. The CDR3 coding sequence is TGTGCCAGCAGCTCCTCGGGACTCCGCACTGAAGCTTTCTTT. Translating gives CASSSSGLRTEAFF.